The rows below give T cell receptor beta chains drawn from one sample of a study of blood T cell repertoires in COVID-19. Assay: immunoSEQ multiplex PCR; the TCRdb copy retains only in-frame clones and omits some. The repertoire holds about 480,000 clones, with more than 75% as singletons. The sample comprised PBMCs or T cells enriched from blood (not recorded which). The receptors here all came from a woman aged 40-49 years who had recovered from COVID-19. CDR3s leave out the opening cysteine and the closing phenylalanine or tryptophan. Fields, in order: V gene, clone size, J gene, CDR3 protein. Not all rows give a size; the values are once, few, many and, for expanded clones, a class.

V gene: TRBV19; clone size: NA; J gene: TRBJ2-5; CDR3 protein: ASSGTIQETQY
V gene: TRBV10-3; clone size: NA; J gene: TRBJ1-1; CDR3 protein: AISERQGVFTEAF
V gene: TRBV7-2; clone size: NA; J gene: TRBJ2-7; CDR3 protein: ASSPGTGMAYEQY
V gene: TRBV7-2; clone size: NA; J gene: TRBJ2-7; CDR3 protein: ASSLSRLAGGYEQY
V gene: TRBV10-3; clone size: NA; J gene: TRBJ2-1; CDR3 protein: AISAPPGEDEQF
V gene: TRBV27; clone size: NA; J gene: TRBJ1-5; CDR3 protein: ASGNYWTGNQPQH
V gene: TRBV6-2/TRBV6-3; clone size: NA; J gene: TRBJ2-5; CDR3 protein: ASSQGTSGSTQETQY
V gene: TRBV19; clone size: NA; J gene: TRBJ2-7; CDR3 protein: ASSITGGEYEQY
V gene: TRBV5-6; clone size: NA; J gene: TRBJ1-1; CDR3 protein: ASSFRGRVTEAF
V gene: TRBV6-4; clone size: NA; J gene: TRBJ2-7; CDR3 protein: ARRYGTYAYEQY
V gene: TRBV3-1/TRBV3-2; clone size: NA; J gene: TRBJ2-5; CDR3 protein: ASSPSRTGGVGETQY
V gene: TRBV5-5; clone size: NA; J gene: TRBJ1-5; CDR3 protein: ASSSVQGLTNQPQH
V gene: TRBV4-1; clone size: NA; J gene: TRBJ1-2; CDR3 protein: ASSHKRQDPANYGYT
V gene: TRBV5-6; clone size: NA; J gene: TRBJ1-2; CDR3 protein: ASSLGTSYT
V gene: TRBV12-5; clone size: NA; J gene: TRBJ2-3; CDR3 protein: ASGFSVSGQATQY
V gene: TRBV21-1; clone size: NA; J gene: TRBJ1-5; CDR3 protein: ASSKWNKKGIRDGLKIECQPQH
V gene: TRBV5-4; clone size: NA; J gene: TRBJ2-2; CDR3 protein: ASSDGLAVTGELF
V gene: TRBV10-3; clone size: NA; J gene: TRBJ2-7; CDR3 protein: AISVGSGRLSGYEQY
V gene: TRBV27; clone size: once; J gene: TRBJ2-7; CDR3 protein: ASKWGSGSSYEQY
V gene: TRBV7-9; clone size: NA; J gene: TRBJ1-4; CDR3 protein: ASVPSTNEKLF
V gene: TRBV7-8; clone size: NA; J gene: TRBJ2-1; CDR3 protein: ASSPGLAGVYNEQF
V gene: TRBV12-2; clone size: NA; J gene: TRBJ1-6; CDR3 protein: ASRIHLWRDRSHSPLH
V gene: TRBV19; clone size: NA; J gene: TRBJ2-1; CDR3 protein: ASSIAGSYNEQF
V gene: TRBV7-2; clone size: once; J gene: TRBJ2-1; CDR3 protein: ASSLAQVAGWLDEQF
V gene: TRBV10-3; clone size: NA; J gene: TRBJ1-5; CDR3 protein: AISESRQGAGNQPQH
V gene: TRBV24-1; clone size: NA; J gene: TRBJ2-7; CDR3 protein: ATNFGTEFYEQY
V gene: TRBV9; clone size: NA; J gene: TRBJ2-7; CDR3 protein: ASSVGNRGSYEQY
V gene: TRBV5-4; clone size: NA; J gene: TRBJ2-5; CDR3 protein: ASRPRVKEGETQY
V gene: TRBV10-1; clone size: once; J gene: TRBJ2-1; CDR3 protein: ASKTSGGEQF
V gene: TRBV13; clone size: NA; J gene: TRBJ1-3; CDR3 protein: ASSLTDGNTIY
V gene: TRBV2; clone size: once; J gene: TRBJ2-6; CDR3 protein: ASSDSGLAVSGANVLT
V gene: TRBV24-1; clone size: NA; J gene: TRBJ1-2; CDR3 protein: ATSAKEGASDT
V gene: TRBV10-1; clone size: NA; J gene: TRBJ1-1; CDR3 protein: ASTNGQEIEAF
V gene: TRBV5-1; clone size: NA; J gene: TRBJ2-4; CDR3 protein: ASSFNLVAGVAGGAKNIQY
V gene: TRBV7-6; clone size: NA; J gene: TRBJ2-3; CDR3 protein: ASSLGLATSTDTQY
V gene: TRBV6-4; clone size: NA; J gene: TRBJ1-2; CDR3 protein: ASSDSYMSGYT
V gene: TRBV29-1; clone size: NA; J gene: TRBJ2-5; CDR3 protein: SVRWSSETQY
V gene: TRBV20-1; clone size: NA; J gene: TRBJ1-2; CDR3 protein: SASRTGSYGYT
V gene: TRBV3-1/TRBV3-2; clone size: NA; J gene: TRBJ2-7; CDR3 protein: ASRDRGTSYEQY
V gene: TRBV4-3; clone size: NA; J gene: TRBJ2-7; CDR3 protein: ASSQDLTGGYEQY
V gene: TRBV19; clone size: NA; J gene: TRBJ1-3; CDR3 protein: ASSIMGTGVGNTIY
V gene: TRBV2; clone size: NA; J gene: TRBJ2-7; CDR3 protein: ASIAPSSYEQY
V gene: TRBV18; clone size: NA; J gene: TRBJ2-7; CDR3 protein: ASSPRQVANYEQY
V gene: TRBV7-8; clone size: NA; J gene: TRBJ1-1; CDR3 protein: ASSLGGVFTMNTEAF
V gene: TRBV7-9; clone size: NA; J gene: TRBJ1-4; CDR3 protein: ASSHGEGGGKLF
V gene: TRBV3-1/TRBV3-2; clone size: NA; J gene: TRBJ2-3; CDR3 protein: ASSPTGRRTDTQY
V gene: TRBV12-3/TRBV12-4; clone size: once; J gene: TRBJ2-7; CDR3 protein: ASSLPSHEQY
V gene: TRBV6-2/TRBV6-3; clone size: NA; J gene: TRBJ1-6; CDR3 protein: ASSYQRGEAGSYNSPLH
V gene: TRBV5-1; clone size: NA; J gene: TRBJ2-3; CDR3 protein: ASTFQTGSTDTQY
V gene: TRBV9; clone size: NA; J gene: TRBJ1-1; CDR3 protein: ASSVELGHTEAF
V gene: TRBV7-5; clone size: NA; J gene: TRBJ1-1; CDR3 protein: ARSSSRPLTLPEAF
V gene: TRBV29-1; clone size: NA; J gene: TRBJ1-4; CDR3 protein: SVEERGGWVEKLF
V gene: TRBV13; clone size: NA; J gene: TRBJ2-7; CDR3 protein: ASSTTGTSGRLSAEQY
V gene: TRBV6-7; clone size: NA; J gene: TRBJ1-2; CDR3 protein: ASSWNSPTNYGYT
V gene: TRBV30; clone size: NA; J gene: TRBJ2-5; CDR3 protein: AWSLSSGEAETQY
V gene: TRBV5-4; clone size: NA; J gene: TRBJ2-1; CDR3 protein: ASIKDYRTSSYNEQF
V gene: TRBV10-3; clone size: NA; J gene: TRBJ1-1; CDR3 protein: ATGTGDLMNTEAF
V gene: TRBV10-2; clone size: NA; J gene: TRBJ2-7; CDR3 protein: ASSARTSGRYEQY
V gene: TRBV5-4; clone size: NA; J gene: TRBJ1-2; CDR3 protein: ASSPQGAQDYGYT